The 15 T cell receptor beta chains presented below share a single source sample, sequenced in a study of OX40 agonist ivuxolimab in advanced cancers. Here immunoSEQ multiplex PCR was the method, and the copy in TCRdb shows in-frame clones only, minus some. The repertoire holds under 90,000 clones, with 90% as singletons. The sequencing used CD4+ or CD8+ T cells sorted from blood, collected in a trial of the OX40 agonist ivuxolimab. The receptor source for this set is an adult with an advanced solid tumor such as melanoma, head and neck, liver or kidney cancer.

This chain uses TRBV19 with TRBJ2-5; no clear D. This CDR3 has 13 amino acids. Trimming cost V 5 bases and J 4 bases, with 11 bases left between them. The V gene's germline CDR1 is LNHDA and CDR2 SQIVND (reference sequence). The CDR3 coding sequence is TGTGCCAGTAGTCATAGATGGAGAGAGACCCAGTACTTC. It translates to CASSHRWRETQYF.

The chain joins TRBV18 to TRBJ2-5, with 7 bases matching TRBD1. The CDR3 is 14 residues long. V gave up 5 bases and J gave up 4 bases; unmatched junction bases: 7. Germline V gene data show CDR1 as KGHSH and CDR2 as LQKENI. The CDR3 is CASSEQGYGETQYF. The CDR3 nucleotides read TGTGCCAGCTCAGAACAGGGGTATGGAGAGACCCAGTACTTC. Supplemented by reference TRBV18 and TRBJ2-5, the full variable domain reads NAGVMQNPRHLVRRRGQEARLRCSPMKGHSHVYWYRQLPEEGLKFMVYLQKENIIDESGMPKERFSAEFPKEGPSILRIQQVVRGDSAAYFCASSEQGYGETQYFGPGTRLLVL.

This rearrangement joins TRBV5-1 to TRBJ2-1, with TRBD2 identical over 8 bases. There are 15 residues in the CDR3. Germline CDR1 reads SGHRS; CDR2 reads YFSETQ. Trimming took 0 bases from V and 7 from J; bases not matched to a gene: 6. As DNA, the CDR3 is TGCGCCAGCAGCTTGGTTGCTAGCGGGTATAATGAGCAGTTCTTC. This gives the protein CASSLVASGYNEQFF.

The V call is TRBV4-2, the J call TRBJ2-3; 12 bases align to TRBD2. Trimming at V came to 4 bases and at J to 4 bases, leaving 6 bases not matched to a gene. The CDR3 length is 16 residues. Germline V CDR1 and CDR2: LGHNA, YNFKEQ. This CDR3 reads CASSPMLAGGADTQYF. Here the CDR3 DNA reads TGTGCCAGCAGCCCCATGCTAGCGGGAGGGGCAGATACGCAGTATTTT.

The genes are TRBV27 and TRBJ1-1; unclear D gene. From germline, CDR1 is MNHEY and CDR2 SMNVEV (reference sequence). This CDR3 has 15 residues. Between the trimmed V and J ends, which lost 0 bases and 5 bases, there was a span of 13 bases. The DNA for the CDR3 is TGTGCCAGCAGTTTATCGATGGTGGTAGGAACTGAAGCTTTCTTT. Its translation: CASSLSMVVGTEAFF.

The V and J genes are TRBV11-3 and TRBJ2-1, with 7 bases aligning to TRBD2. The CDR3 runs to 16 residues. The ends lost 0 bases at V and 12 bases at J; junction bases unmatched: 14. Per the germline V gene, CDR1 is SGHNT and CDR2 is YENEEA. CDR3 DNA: TGTGCCAGCAGCTTAGATATGGCTAGCGGAGGTGGTGGGCAGTTCTTC. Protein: CASSLDMASGGGGQFF.

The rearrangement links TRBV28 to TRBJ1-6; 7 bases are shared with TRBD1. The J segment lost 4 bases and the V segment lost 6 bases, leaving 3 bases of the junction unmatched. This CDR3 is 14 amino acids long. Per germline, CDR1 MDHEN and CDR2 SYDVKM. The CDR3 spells CASRPGQYNSPLHF. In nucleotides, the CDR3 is TGTGCCAGCAGACCGGGACAGTATAATTCACCCCTCCACTTT.

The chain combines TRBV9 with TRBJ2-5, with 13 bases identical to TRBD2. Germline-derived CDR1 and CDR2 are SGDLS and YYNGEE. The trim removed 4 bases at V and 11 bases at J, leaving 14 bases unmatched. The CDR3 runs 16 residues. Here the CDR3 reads CASSPRGEGLAGMQYF. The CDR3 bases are TGTGCCAGCAGCCCCCGGGGGGAGGGACTAGCGGGGATGCAGTACTTC. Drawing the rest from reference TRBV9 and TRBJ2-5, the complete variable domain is DSGVTQTPKHLITATGQRVTLRCSPRSGDLSVYWYQQSLDQGLQFLIQYYNGEERAKGNILERFSAQQFPDLHSELNLSSLELGDSALYFCASSPRGEGLAGMQYFGPGTRLLVL.

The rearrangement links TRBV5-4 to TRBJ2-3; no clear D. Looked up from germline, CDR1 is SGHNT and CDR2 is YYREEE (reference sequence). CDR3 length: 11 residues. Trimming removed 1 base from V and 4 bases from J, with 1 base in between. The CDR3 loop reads CASSLSDTQYF. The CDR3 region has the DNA TGTGCCAGCAGCTTGTCAGATACGCAGTATTTT.

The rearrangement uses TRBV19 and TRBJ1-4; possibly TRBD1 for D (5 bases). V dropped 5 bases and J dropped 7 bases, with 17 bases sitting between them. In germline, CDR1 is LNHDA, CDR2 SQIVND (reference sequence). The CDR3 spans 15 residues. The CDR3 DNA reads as TGTGCCAGTAGTGTCCCGGGACGACTTTTTGAAAAACTGTTTTTT. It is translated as CASSVPGRLFEKLFF.

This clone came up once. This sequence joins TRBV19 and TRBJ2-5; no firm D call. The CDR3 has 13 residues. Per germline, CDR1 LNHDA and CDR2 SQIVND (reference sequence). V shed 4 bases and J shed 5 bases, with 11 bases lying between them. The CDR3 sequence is CASSTALLETQYF. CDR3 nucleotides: TGTGCCAGTAGTACAGCCTTGTTGGAGACCCAGTACTTC.

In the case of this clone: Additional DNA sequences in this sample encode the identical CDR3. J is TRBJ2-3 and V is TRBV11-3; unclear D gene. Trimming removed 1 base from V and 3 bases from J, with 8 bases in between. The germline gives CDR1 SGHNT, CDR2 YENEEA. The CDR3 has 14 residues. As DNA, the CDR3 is TGTGCCAGCAGCTTAGTCGCTTTGACAGATACGCAGTATTTT. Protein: CASSLVALTDTQYF.

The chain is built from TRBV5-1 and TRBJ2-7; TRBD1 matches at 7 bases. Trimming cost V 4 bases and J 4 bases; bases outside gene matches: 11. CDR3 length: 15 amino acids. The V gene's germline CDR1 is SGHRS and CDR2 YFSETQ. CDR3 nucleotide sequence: TGCGCCAGCAGCCCTCCTCGGACAGGACGTTACGAGCAGTACTTC. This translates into CASSPPRTGRYEQYF. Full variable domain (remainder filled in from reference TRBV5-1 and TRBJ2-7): KAGVTQTPRYLIKTRGQQVTLSCSPISGHRSVSWYQQTPGQGLQFLFEYFSETQRNKGNFPGRFSGRQFSNSRSEMNVSTLELGDSALYLCASSPPRTGRYEQYFGPGTRLTVT.

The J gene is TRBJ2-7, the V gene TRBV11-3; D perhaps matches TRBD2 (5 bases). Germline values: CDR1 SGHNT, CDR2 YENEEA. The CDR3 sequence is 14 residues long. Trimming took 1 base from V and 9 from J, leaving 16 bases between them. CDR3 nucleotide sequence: TGTGCCAGCAGCTTAGCGGGGTTTTCTATCGGGCAGTACTTC. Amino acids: CASSLAGFSIGQYF.

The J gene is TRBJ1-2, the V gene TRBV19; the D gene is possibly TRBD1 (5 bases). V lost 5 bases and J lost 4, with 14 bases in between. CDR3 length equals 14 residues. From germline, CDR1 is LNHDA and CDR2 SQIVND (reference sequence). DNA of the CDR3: TGTGCCAGTAGTGTTCAGCCGACAGCCTATGGCTACACCTTC. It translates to CASSVQPTAYGYTF.